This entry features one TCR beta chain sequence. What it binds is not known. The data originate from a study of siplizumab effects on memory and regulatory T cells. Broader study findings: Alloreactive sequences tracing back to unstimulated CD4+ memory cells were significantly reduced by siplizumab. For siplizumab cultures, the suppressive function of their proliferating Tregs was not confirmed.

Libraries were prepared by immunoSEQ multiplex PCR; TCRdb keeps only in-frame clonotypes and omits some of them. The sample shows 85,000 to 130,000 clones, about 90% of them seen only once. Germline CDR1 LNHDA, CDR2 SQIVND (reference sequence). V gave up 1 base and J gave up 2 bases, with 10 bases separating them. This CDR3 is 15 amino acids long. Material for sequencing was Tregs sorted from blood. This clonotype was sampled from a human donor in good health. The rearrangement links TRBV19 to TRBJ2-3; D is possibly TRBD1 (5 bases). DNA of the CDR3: TGTGCCAGTAGTATAGTAGGGGCGGACACAGATACGCAGTATTTT. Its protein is CASSIVGADTDTQYF.